The 9 T cell receptor beta chains listed next were all sequenced from one sample in a study of blood T cell repertoires in COVID-19. The table came from immunoSEQ multiplex PCR; TCRdb's copy has only in-frame clones and leaves some out. The sample includes 100,000 or so clones, about 81% of them seen just once. Sequenced input: peripheral blood. Source of these receptors: a man in his sixties with acute or convalescent COVID-19.

The J gene is TRBJ2-4, the V gene TRBV11-3; 9 bases fit TRBD1. The CDR3 spans 15 residues. The junction had 9 bases not matched to a gene; V was cut back by 4 bases and J by 8 bases. Looked up from germline, CDR1 is SGHNT and CDR2 is YENEEA. CDR3 region: CASSSAGTGPHIQYF. CDR3 bases: TGTGCCAGCAGCTCCGCTGGGACAGGGCCCCACATTCAGTACTTC.

This chain uses TRBV9 with TRBJ1-4; the match to TRBD1 covers 7 bases. This CDR3 comprises 15 residues. Per germline, CDR1 SGDLS and CDR2 YYNGEE. V shed 3 bases and J 7 bases; nucleotides not matched to a gene: 9. CDR3 residues: CASSATDRETEKLFF. The CDR3 DNA is TGTGCCAGCAGCGCCACCGACAGGGAAACTGAAAAACTGTTTTTT.

V is TRBV5-6 and J is TRBJ1-5, with unresolved D. V was pared by 0 bases and J by 2 bases, with 9 bases between. This CDR3 is 15 amino acids long. CDR1 and CDR2 from the germline V gene are SGHDT and YYEEEE. CDR3 nucleotide sequence: TGTGCCAGCAGCTTGGGGTCCCTAGGCAATCAGCCCCAGCATTTT. Translating gives CASSLGSLGNQPQHF.

The chain has TRBV3-1 (or the pseudogene TRBV3-2) and TRBJ2-1, with a possible D match to TRBD2 (6 bases). The CDR3 is 16 residues long. Germline-derived CDR1 and CDR2 are LGHDT and YNNKEL (reference sequence). V lost 1 base to trimming and J lost 8 bases, with 18 bases between them. The CDR3 coding sequence is TGTGCCAGCAGCCAAGGAGGGGTCGGGAGTCGGGATGAGCAGTTCTTC. Translation gives CASSQGGVGSRDEQFF.

A few counts support this clone. The CDR3 here is CASSPNWREGSGEQFF. Written as DNA, the CDR3 is TGTGCCAGCTCACCAAACTGGCGGGAGGGTTCCGGTGAGCAGTTCTTC. The chain combines TRBV18 with TRBJ2-1; 9 nucleotides align to TRBD2. V gave up 2 bases and J gave up 9 bases; unmatched junction bases: 11. The CDR3 runs 16 residues. The V gene's germline CDR1 is KGHSH and CDR2 LQKENI.

The chain joins TRBV19 to TRBJ2-7; 7 bases match TRBD1. CDR3 length: 15 residues. Germline CDR1 LNHDA, CDR2 SQIVND (reference sequence). V shed 5 bases, J shed 1 base, and the junction held 8 bases outside the gene matches. The CDR3 sequence is CASSRDSLGSYEQYF. CDR3 sequence (DNA): TGTGCCAGTAGTCGGGACAGCCTCGGGTCCTACGAGCAGTACTTC.

V and J are TRBV11-3 and TRBJ2-2; 8 bases agree with TRBD1. CDR1 is SGHNT, CDR2 YENEEA, per germline. The CDR3 has 16 amino acids. The ends lost 6 bases at V and 3 bases at J; junction bases unmatched: 9. The CDR3 nucleotides are TGTGCCAGCAGAAGACAGGGGACCCGCGACACCGGGGAGCTGTTTTTT. It encodes CASRRQGTRDTGELFF.

This clone was seen more than once but under ten times. The V call is TRBV30, the J call TRBJ2-1; TRBD2 matches 11 bases. The CDR3 covers 14 residues. Germline V gives CDR1 GTSNPN, CDR2 SVGIG (reference sequence). J lost 7 bases, V lost 1 base, and 3 bases had no gene match. This CDR3 is CAWSAASGGNEQFF. The CDR3 DNA reads TGTGCCTGGAGTGCGGCTAGCGGGGGGAATGAGCAGTTCTTC.

The chain links TRBV5-8 to TRBJ1-3; D possibly corresponds to TRBD1 (6 bases). Germline V gives CDR1 SGHTS, CDR2 YDEGEE. V lost 0 bases, J lost 2 bases, and 9 bases lay in between. The CDR3 loop spans 15 amino acids. The CDR3 here is CASSLGTVAGNTIYF. The CDR3 region has the DNA TGTGCCAGCAGCTTGGGGACAGTCGCTGGAAACACCATATATTTT.